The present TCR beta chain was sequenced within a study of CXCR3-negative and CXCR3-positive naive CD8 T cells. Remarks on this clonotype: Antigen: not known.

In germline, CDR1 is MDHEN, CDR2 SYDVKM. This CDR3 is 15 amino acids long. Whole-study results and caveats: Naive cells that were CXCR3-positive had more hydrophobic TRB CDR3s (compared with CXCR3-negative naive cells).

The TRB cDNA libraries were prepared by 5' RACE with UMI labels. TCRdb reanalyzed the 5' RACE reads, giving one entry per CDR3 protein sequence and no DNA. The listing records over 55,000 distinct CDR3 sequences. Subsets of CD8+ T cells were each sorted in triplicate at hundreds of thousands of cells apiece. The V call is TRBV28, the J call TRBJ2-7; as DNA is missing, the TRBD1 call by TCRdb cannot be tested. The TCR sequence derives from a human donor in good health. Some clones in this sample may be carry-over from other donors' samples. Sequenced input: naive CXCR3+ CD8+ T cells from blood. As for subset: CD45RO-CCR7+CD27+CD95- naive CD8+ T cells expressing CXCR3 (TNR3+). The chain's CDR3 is CASGFRGTTSYEQYF.